The clone carrying this T cell receptor beta chain turned up a few times. V was trimmed by 4 bases and J by 3 bases, leaving 16 bases between them. The CDR3 runs to 15 residues. Germline V gene data show CDR1 as SGDLS and CDR2 as YYNGEE. TCRdb's table, derived via immunoSEQ multiplex PCR, lists solely in-frame clones and lacks some. The repertoire has more than 85,000 clones, 75% to 90% of them found once; the top ten carry 3.5% to 5%. These data come from a study of blood T cell repertoires in COVID-19. Study-wide background: Italy, Spain and the United States were the sources of the convalescent and acute COVID-19 samples.

V is TRBV9 and J is TRBJ2-5; D possibly corresponds to TRBD2 (6 bases). The sequence was obtained from a human donor in a cohort sampled during active COVID-19. The sample consisted of peripheral blood. CDR3 nucleotide sequence: TGTGCCAGCAGCCCCATGGCGGGGACTGAAGAGACCCAGTACTTC. Encoded protein: CASSPMAGTEETQYF.